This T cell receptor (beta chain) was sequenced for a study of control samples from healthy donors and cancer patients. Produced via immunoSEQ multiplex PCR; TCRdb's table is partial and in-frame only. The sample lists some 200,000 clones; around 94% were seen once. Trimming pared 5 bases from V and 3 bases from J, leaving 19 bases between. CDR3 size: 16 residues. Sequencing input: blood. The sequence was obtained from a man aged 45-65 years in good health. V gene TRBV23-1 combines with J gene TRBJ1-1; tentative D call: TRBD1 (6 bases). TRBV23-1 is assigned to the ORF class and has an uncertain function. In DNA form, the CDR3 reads TGCGCCAGCAGTACCCTCCGGGACACTGGGGACACTGAAGCTTTCTTT. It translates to CASSTLRDTGDTEAFF.